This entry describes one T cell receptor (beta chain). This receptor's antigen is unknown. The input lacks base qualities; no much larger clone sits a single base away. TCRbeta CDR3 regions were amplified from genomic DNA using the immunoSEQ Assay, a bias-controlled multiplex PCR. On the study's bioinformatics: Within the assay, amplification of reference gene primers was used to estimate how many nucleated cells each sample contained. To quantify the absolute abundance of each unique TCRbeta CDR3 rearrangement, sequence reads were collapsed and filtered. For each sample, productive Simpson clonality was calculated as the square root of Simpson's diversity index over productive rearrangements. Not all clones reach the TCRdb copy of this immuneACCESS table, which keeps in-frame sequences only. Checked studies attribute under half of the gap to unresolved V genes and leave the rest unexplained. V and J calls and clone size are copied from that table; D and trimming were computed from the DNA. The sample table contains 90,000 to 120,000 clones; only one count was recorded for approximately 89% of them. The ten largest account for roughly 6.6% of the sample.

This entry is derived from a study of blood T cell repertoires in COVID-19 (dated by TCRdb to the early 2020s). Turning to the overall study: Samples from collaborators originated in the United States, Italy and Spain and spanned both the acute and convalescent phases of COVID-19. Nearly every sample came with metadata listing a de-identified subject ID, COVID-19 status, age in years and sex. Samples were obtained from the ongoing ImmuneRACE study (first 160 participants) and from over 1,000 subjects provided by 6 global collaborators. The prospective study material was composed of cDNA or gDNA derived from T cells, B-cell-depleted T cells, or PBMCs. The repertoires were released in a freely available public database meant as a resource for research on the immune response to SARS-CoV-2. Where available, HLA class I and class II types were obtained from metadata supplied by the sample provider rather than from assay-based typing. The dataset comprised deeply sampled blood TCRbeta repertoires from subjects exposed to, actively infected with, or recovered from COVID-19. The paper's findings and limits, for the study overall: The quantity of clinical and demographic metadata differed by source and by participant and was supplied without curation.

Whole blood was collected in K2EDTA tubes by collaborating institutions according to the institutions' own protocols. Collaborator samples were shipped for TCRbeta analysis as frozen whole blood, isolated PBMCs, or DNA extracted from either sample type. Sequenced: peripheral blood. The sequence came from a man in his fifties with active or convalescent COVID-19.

The CDR3 reads as follows: CASSLARAGGGRADDEQFF. The nucleotide sequence reads as follows: TGTGCCAGCAGCTTGGCCAGGGCAGGTGGAGGGAGGGCCGATGATGAGCAGTTCTTC. The sequence links TRBV5-6 to TRBJ2-1, with TRBD2 identical over 7 junction bases. CDR1 and CDR2 were assigned from the germline V gene as SGHDT and YYEEEE. Reading from cysteine to phenylalanine, the CDR3 counts 19 amino acids. Only the CDR3 part of the read is kept: 57 bases, read in frame from the first base. Trimming accounts for 0 bases at V and 8 bases at J, while the number of junction bases matched to no gene is 20.